This T cell receptor (beta chain) was recorded in a study of CD8 T cells in ankylosing spondylitis. Findings and limits, study-wide: It appeared that ankylosing spondylitis blood was characterized by a TCR beta motif of several highly homologous variants.

Trimming pared 2 bases from V and 9 bases from J, leaving 11 bases between. This CDR3 region has 13 residues. It was by quantitative 5'-RACE with molecular barcodes that TCR beta libraries were made. TCRdb re-analysed the 5' RACE reads in MiXCR, keeping a single row per CDR3 protein. The sample lists about 800,000 distinct CDR3 sequences; roughly 12% were seen once. This clonotype showed up just a few times. Its antigen is undetermined. The chain joins TRBV12-3 or TRBV12-4 to TRBJ2-1; possibly TRBD1 for D (5 bases). The sequence derives from a male donor with ankylosing spondylitis. The source material was blood, either unsorted or a sorted T cell fraction (not recorded which). CDR3 sequence (DNA): TGTGCCAGCAGTTTATGGCAGGGATCTGAGCAGTTCTTC. Its translation is CASSLWQGSEQFF.